This is a list of T cell receptor beta chains from one sample in a study of blood T cell repertoires in COVID-19. Some clones are missing from TCRdb's copy, which holds only in-frame ones; the method was immunoSEQ multiplex PCR. Of approximately 330,000 clones in the sample, around 90% were seen once. The sample consisted of peripheral blood. These receptor sequences come from a man in his thirties or forties with COVID-19, enrolled during active disease. Each CDR3 is given with its conserved first and last residue. D genes are given only for firm matches. Clone size is not always given. Where it is, it says once, few, many or a class for expanded clones.

V gene	D gene	clone size	J gene	CDR3 length	CDR3 DNA	CDR3 protein
TRBV6-5	TRBD1	.	TRBJ2-5	15	TGTGCCAGCAGTTCCGGGACAGCCAGGGGAGAGACCCAGTACTTC	CASSSGTARGETQYF
TRBV7-9	TRBD2	once	TRBJ2-7	15	TGTGCCAGCAGCACTACTAGCGGGGACTCCTACGAGCAGTACTTC	CASSTTSGDSYEQYF
TRBV4-1	.	.	TRBJ2-7	13	TGCGCCAGCAGCCTTTCTGAGCGGTACGAGCAGTACTTC	CASSLSERYEQYF
TRBV27	.	.	TRBJ1-4	15	TGTGCCAGCAGCCGCTGGGGAGCAACTAATGAAAAACTGTTTTTT	CASSRWGATNEKLFF
TRBV9	TRBD2	.	TRBJ2-1	16	TGTGCCAGCGTAGGGAGCGGGGGTAGCTCCTACAATGAGCAGTTCTTC	CASVGSGGSSYNEQFF
TRBV9	.	.	TRBJ2-3	14	TGTGCCAGCAGCGTTTCTAGCGGCACAGATACGCAGTATTTT	CASSVSSGTDTQYF
TRBV7-2	.	.	TRBJ2-3	14	TGTGCCAGCAGTTCTACAGGTTCGATAGATACGCAGTATTTT	CASSSTGSIDTQYF
TRBV5-1	TRBD1	.	TRBJ1-6	16	TGCGCCAGCAGCCTAGGGGGGACAGCTCGGAATTCACCCCTCCACTTT	CASSLGGTARNSPLHF
TRBV7-9	.	.	TRBJ1-2	14	TGTGCCAGCAGCCCGCGGGACGGCTACTATGGCTACACCTTC	CASSPRDGYYGYTF
TRBV7-2	TRBD1	.	TRBJ2-7	17	TGTGCCAGCAGCTCCGCCCGGGACAGGGCCATCTCCTACGAGCAGTACTTC	CASSSARDRAISYEQYF
TRBV3-1/TRBV3-2	TRBD2	.	TRBJ2-3	20	TGTGCCAGCAGCCAAGAAGTCGGGCTAGCGGGGATTCCTAGCACAGATACGCAGTATTTT	CASSQEVGLAGIPSTDTQYF
TRBV7-2	.	.	TRBJ2-7	13	TGTGCCAGCAGCTTAGCCGGTAACTACGAGCAGTACTTC	CASSLAGNYEQYF
TRBV5-1	TRBD2	.	TRBJ2-7	15	TGCGCCAGCAGCTTGTCCCTAGCGGGACCGTACGAGCAGTACTTC	CASSLSLAGPYEQYF
TRBV3-1/TRBV3-2	.	.	TRBJ1-3	15	TGTGCCAGCAGTGGGGGCAGGAGCTCTGGAAACACCATATATTTT	CASSGGRSSGNTIYF
TRBV10-3	.	.	TRBJ1-2	15	TGTGCCATCAGTGACTCTCCACAGGGCTCCTATGGCTACACCTTC	CAISDSPQGSYGYTF
TRBV6-5	TRBD2	.	TRBJ2-7	15	TGTGCCAGCAGCCGACTAGCGGGGGAAACCTACGAGCAGTACTTC	CASSRLAGETYEQYF
TRBV27	TRBD2	.	TRBJ2-1	15	TGTGCCAGCAGTCCTAGCGGGGGGATCTACAATGAGCAGTTCTTC	CASSPSGGIYNEQFF
TRBV6-4	TRBD1	few	TRBJ1-5	18	TGTGCCAGCAGGACCGCCCTGGGACAGGGGGTTCCCTATCAGCCCCAGCATTTT	CASRTALGQGVPYQPQHF
TRBV5-8	TRBD1	once	TRBJ2-4	17	TGTGCCAGCAGCTCCGCCGGGACAGGGGGGTATAGGGACATTCAGTACTTC	CASSSAGTGGYRDIQYF
TRBV5-1	.	.	TRBJ2-1	14	TGCGCCAGCAGCGGGCGGGCTAACGCTGATGAGCAGTTCTTC	CASSGRANADEQFF
TRBV28	.	.	TRBJ2-7	11	TGTGCCAGCACCCACTCCTACGAGCAGTACTTC	CASTHSYEQYF
TRBV28	.	once	TRBJ1-1	14	TGTGCCAGCACCCTTAGGACACCGAACACTGAAGCTTTCTTT	CASTLRTPNTEAFF
TRBV9	.	.	TRBJ2-6	16	TGTGCCAGCAGCGTAGATTCGTTCTCTGGGGCCAACGTCCTGACTTTC	CASSVDSFSGANVLTF